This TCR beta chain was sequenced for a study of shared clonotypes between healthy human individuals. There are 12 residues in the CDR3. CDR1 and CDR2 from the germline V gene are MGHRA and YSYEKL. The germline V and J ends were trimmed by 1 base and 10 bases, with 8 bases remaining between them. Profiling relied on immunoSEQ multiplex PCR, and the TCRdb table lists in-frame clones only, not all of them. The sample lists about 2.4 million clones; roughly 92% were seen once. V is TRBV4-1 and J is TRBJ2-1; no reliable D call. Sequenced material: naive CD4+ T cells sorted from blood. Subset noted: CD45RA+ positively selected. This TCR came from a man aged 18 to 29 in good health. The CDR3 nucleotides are TGCGCCAGCAGCCAAGGGTTGTCGGAGCAGTTCTTC. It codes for CASSQGLSEQFF.